A selection of T cell receptor beta chains follows, all from one sample in a study of CD8 T cells in ankylosing spondylitis. One entry per CDR3 protein, called by TCRdb with MiXCR from the 5' RACE reads. The sample holds tens of thousands of distinct CDR3 sequences, roughly 8.8% seen once. Material: blood, either unsorted or a sorted T cell fraction (not recorded which). The receptors shown here come from a male donor with ankylosing spondylitis. The CDR3 runs from the conserved cysteine through the conserved F or W. The D gene is left open where the match is weak. A clone size is listed for some rows: how often the clone was seen (once, few, many), or a class if it is expanded.

>TRBV7-9|TRBD1|NA|TRBJ2-5
CASSSRDRGQETQYF
TGTGCCAGCAGCTCCCGGGACAGGGGACAAGAGACCCAGTACTTC
>TRBV15|NA|many|TRBJ2-1
CATSSPVGESSYNEQFF
TGTGCCACCAGCAGCCCCGTCGGGGAAAGCTCCTACAATGAGCAGTTCTTC
>TRBV29-1|NA|NA|TRBJ2-5
CSVDRGARETQYF
TGCAGCGTTGATAGAGGTGCCCGGGAGACCCAGTACTTC
>TRBV19|NA|NA|TRBJ1-5
CASSIDQSRGQPQHF
TGTGCCAGTAGTATAGATCAATCACGCGGTCAGCCCCAGCATTTT
>TRBV2|TRBD1|many|TRBJ2-4
CASRGTGRAKNIQYF
TGTGCCAGCAGAGGGACAGGCCGAGCCAAAAACATTCAGTACTTC
>TRBV7-2|NA|NA|TRBJ2-1
CASSPGRTYNEQFF
TGTGCCAGCAGCCCCGGAAGGACCTACAATGAGCAGTTCTTC
>TRBV7-9|NA|NA|TRBJ2-2
CASSWPAGRANTGELFF
TGTGCCAGCAGCTGGCCCGCGGGGCGCGCGAACACCGGGGAGCTGTTTTTT
>TRBV7-8|TRBD1|many|TRBJ2-5
CASSLDRGETQYF
TGTGCCAGCAGCTTGGACAGGGGAGAGACCCAGTACTTC
>TRBV6-1|NA|NA|TRBJ2-6
CASSEGNYPGANVLTF
TGTGCCAGCAGTGAAGGGAACTACCCTGGGGCCAACGTCCTGACTTTC
>TRBV5-6|TRBD1|NA|TRBJ2-4
CASSPITGTGENIQYF
TGTGCCAGCAGCCCAATAACCGGGACAGGGGAAAACATTCAGTACTTC
>TRBV20-1|TRBD1|many|TRBJ2-2
CSARDPDRGKNTGELFF
TGCAGTGCTAGAGATCCGGACAGGGGAAAGAACACCGGGGAGCTGTTTTTT
>TRBV3-1|NA|many|TRBJ1-1
CASSPGGEGLNTEAFF
TGTGCCAGCAGCCCGGGGGGGGAGGGGCTGAACACTGAAGCTTTCTTT
>TRBV7-9|NA|many|TRBJ2-7
CASSPRTSSYEQYF
TGTGCCAGCAGCCCCCGGACGTCCTCCTACGAGCAGTACTTC
>TRBV27|NA|many|TRBJ2-7
CASSLARTSPEQYF
TGTGCCAGCAGTTTAGCTCGGACTTCCCCCGAGCAGTACTTC
>TRBV5-1|NA|few|TRBJ1-1
CASSPSTELTEAFF
TGCGCCAGCAGCCCCTCTACAGAGCTCACTGAAGCTTTCTTT
>TRBV4-1|TRBD2|few|TRBJ2-3
CASSQWGGTSGTDTQYF
TGCGCCAGCAGCCAGTGGGGGGGGACTAGCGGGACAGATACGCAGTATTTT
>TRBV20-1|NA|NA|TRBJ2-7
CSAPRGLPDEQYF
TGCAGTGCTCCTCGAGGGCTTCCTGATGAGCAGTACTTC
>TRBV7-2|NA|many|TRBJ2-7
CASSSTPLAVEQYF
TGTGCCAGCAGCTCCACCCCGCTAGCTGTCGAGCAGTACTTC
>TRBV5-1|TRBD2|medium-sized|TRBJ2-7
CASSLGLEGEQYF
TGCGCCAGCAGCTTAGGACTAGAAGGCGAGCAGTACTTC
>TRBV6-2/TRBV6-3|TRBD2|many|TRBJ2-3
CARLAGGPDTQYF
TGTGCCAGACTAGCGGGAGGGCCAGATACGCAGTATTTT
>TRBV4-2|NA|NA|TRBJ1-1
CASSQGQVNTEAFF
TGTGCCAGCAGCCAAGGACAGGTCAACACTGAAGCTTTCTTT
>TRBV15|TRBD2|few|TRBJ2-5
CATSRGTSGVRGTQYF
TGTGCCACCAGCAGAGGGACTAGCGGGGTTCGGGGGACCCAGTACTTC
>TRBV20-1|NA|many|TRBJ2-1
CSARGPDRNEQFF
TGCAGTGCTAGAGGGCCCGACCGCAATGAGCAGTTCTTC
>TRBV12-3/TRBV12-4|NA|NA|TRBJ1-1
CASSFGRLTEAFF
TGTGCCAGCAGTTTCGGCAGACTTACTGAAGCTTTCTTT
>TRBV29-1|NA|many|TRBJ2-1
CSSCGLDYNEQFF
TGCAGCTCTTGCGGGCTTGATTACAATGAGCAGTTCTTC
>TRBV5-6|TRBD1|medium-sized|TRBJ2-1
CASSLQGDRFVQNEQFF
TGTGCCAGCAGCTTGCAAGGGGACAGGTTCGTGCAGAATGAGCAGTTCTTC
>TRBV5-1|TRBD2|NA|TRBJ2-1
CASSLGAGEPYNEQFF
TGCGCCAGCAGCTTGGGGGCGGGAGAACCCTACAATGAGCAGTTCTTC
>TRBV4-2|NA|few|TRBJ2-7
CASSQAATSSYEQYF
TGTGCCAGCAGCCAAGCAGCGACCTCTTCCTACGAGCAGTACTTC
>TRBV3-1|TRBD2|many|TRBJ2-1
CASSQGTSGSLNEQFF
TGTGCCAGCAGCCAAGGGACTAGCGGGAGTTTGAATGAGCAGTTCTTC
>TRBV12-3/TRBV12-4|NA|few|TRBJ2-2
CASSSLGGGGGAGELFF
TGTGCCAGCAGTTCGCTCGGGGGCGGAGGGGGGGCCGGGGAGCTGTTTTTT
>TRBV27|TRBD2|NA|TRBJ2-4
CASSWGTSGSWNIQYF
TGTGCCAGCAGCTGGGGGACTAGCGGGAGCTGGAACATTCAGTACTTC
>TRBV24-1|NA|many|TRBJ2-4
CATSDSLTPKGKNIQYF
TGTGCCACCAGTGATTCCCTGACTCCTAAGGGCAAAAACATTCAGTACTTC
>TRBV30|NA|NA|TRBJ2-3
CAWTLPGPRPDTQYF
TGTGCCTGGACCTTACCGGGCCCCCGCCCAGATACGCAGTATTTT
>TRBV13|NA|many|TRBJ1-3
CASSSMTWEQGTSGNTIYF
TGTGCCAGCAGCTCTATGACCTGGGAACAGGGCACCTCTGGAAACACCATATATTTT
>TRBV12-3/TRBV12-4|NA|many|TRBJ2-1
CASEIGGVEQFF
TGTGCCAGCGAAATAGGGGGGGTTGAGCAGTTCTTC
>TRBV15|TRBD1|many|TRBJ1-6
CATSRSYAPGQGANSPLHF
TGTGCCACCAGCAGAAGTTATGCCCCTGGACAGGGAGCAAATTCACCCCTCCACTTT
>TRBV12-3/TRBV12-4|NA|many|TRBJ2-3
CASSLVAPDTQYF
TGTGCCAGCAGTTTAGTAGCTCCGGATACGCAGTATTTT
>TRBV5-1|NA|many|TRBJ2-1
CASSLGYGVDWMNEQFF
TGCGCCAGCAGCTTAGGGTACGGGGTTGATTGGATGAATGAGCAGTTCTTC
>TRBV30|NA|NA|TRBJ1-1
CAWSVLRTGEAFF
TGTGCCTGGAGTGTACTTCGGACTGGTGAAGCTTTCTTT
>TRBV7-2|NA|few|TRBJ2-3
CASSLNFASSTDTQYF
TGTGCCAGCAGCTTAAATTTCGCTTCTAGCACAGATACGCAGTATTTT